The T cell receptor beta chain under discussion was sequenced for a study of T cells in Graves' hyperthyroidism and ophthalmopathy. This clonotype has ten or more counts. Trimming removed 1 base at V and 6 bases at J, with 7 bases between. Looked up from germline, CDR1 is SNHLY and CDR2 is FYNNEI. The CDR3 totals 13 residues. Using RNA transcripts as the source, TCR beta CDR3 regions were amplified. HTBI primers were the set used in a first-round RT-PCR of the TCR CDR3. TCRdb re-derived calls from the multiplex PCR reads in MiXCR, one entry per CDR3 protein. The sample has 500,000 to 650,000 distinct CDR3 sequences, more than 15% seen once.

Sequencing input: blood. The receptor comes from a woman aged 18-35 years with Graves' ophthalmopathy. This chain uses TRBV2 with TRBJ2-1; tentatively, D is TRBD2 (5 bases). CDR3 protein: CASSEVLANEQFF. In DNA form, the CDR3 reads TGTGCCAGCAGTGAAGTCCTAGCCAATGAGCAGTTCTTC.